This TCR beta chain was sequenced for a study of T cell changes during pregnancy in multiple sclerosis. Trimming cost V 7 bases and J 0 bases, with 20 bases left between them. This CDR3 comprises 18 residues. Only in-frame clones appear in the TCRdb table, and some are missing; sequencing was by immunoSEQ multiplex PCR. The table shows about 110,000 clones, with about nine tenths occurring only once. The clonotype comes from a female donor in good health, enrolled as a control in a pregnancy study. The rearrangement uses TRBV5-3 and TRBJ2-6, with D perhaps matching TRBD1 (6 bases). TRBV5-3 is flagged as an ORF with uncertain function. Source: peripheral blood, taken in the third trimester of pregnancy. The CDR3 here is CARPIRTDLSSGANVLTF. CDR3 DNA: TGTGCCAGACCGATCCGGACAGACTTATCCTCTGGGGCCAACGTCCTGACTTTC.